This TCR beta chain was sequenced during a study of T cells in women clearing cervical HPV infection. Study-wide background: Blood came at first lesion visit for cases, post-clearance for controls. General study points: Combining TCR richness with V gene abundances gave roughly 0.84 AUC. Cases carried less TRBV6-7 than controls: roughly 0.12% versus 0.17%.

Germline-derived CDR1 and CDR2 are SNHLY and FYNNEI. This CDR3 spans 14 amino acids. Here immunoSEQ multiplex PCR was the method, and the copy in TCRdb shows in-frame clones only, minus some. This listing includes about 35,000 clones. On this clone itself: Antigen specificity is unknown. The read ends 3 residues shy of where the CDR3 ends; the end is completed using the germline J gene.

This chain links TRBV2 with TRBJ2-3; 8 nucleotides align to TRBD1. The TCR comes from a woman aged 18 to 75 with a cervical HPV16 infection that either progressed to CIN3+ or cleared (not recorded which). The sample comprised blood buffy coat. CDR3: CASSHRGIQETQYF. Partial CDR3 DNA: TGTGCCAGCAGTCACAGGGGGATTCAAGAGACG.